This entry is about one T cell receptor (beta chain). What antigen it recognizes has not been identified. No base quality values were provided; no much bigger clone lies one nucleotide off. Patients with a history of autoimmune disease or receiving systemic immunosuppression were excluded from the trial. Peripheral blood for TCR sequencing was drawn from every dose cohort at baseline, at cycle 4 day 1 and at cycle 7 day 1. Samples came from an open-label, multicenter, first-in-human phase I dose-escalation trial of ivuxolimab. Adults with locally advanced or metastatic head and neck squamous cell, hepatocellular, melanoma or renal cell carcinoma were enrolled in the trial. Before TCR sequencing, CD4+ and CD8+ T cells were separately sorted from peripheral blood. This entry comes from a study of OX40 agonist ivuxolimab in advanced cancers. Describing the broader study: Ivuxolimab, which targeted the costimulatory receptor OX40 (CD134), was an agonistic, fully human IgG2 monoclonal antibody. Partial responses occurred in three dose-escalation patients: two with cutaneous melanoma and one with hepatocellular carcinoma. The paper reports the monotherapy dose-escalation portion (N of about 47 patients) of the phase I ivuxolimab trial. Intravenous ivuxolimab was administered to patients every 2 weeks at six dose levels: 0.01, 0.1, 0.3, 1.5, 3 and 10 mg/kg. Patients were allowed to have had prior anti-PD-1, anti-PD-L1 or anti-CTLA-4 therapy, and 40% of the dose-escalation patients had been treated with checkpoint inhibitors. Of the approximately 54 dose-escalation patients, hepatocellular carcinoma was present in about 20, melanoma in around 15, renal cell carcinoma in 9 and head and neck cancer in 9. Peripheral TCRbeta sequencing aimed to test whether ivuxolimab altered TCR sequence diversity and caused clonal T-cell expansion. The dose-escalation cohort was 82.7% male with a mean age of roughly 60 years, ranging from about 23 to 85.

For sequencing of the TCRbeta CDR3 region, genomic DNA was extracted from the sorted cells. The immunoSEQ Assay was used for sequencing of TCRbeta CDR3 regions. TCRdb provides this immuneACCESS table in a form limited to in-frame rearrangements. Some clones are lacking; in checked studies, under half of them reflect an unresolved V gene, and why the rest are absent is not known. The sample table lists roughly 35,000 clones, roughly 79% of them with a count of one. The top ten clones comprise 20% of the sample. What the work shows at the level of the full study, not this receptor alone: Clonal expansion of both CD4+ and CD8+ blood T cells was observed from baseline to week 6 at doses 0.1 to 3.0 mg/kg. In partial responders in the 0.1-3.0 mg/kg groups, normalized peripheral clonal expansion was found to be among the lowest, especially among CD8+ T cells. Low levels of normalized T-cell clonal expansion were also seen in some patients who did not respond. After ivuxolimab, more expanded clones were found on average in CD8+ T cells than in CD4+ T cells. Antigen specificity was not determined for the clonally expanded peripheral T cells.

The receptor was derived from an adult with an advanced solid tumor such as melanoma, head and neck, liver or kidney cancer. The sample consisted of CD4+ or CD8+ T cells sorted from blood, taken in a trial of the OX40 agonist ivuxolimab.

The CDR3 amino acid sequence is: CASSLEPGTYQPQHF. In nucleotide form, the sequence is TGCGCCAGCAGCTTGGAGCCGGGGACATATCAGCCCCAGCATTTT. The sequence joins TRBV5-1 to TRBJ1-5; TRBD1 is perhaps the D gene, given 6 matching bases. V gives up 0 bases and J gives up 5 bases, and the segment between their germline ends measures 12 bases. The germline V gene provides CDR1 SGHRS and CDR2 YFSETQ. The CDR3 runs 15 residues from the cysteine to the phenylalanine. Here the CDR3 DNA is all that survives: 45 bases in frame from base 1. The variable domain in full, with residues beyond the CDR3 obtained from the reference TRBV5-1 and TRBJ1-5 genes, is KAGVTQTPRYLIKTRGQQVTLSCSPISGHRSVSWYQQTPGQGLQFLFEYFSETQRNKGNFPGRFSGRQFSNSRSEMNVSTLELGDSALYLCASSLEPGTYQPQHFGDGTRLSIL.